Reported below is one T cell receptor beta chain. Its antigen specificity is not known. Base-call qualities are not available, and no considerably larger clone is one nucleotide away. This specimen belongs to a study of shared clonotypes between healthy human individuals (TCRdb year 2020). Regarding the study in general: The cohort included a few men and a couple of women between 18 and 49 years of age. For each donor, CD4 naive and CD4 memory were each given three plates, CD8 naive was given two plates, and CD8 memory was given one plate. To estimate repertoire size and how much clonotypes are shared between individuals, the study performed deep sequencing of blood TCR repertoires from a few healthy adults. To increase sequencing depth and limit assay-specific biases, different laboratories used diverse techniques to prepare libraries and sequence TCR repertoires. Leukapheresis yielded between about 0.8 and 8.9 billion PBMCs per donor. Summary of the overall study and its limitations: Rarefaction of sorted-subset datasets indicated incomplete sequencing despite the large sequencing depth. Sampling was restricted to blood, and TCR repertoires in tissue are likely to differ from TCR repertoires in blood. Estimated clonotype richness was generally larger for naive than for memory subsets. When a handful of donors were compared, the shared fraction of clonotypes was around 5% for naive CD4, less than 4% for naive CD8, 2.3% for memory CD4, and approximately 0.4% for memory CD8. Higher generation probabilities were observed for clonotypes shared by all four sorted-subset donors than for non-shared clonotypes. Pairwise subsampling indicated that sequencing depth was expected to affect the degree of clonotype sharing among donors. Because the study included a small number of donors, the genetic and exposure-history diversity represented was limited.

Reading from cysteine to phenylalanine, the CDR3 counts 16 amino acids. Only the CDR3 region is kept as DNA, spanning 48 bases read in frame from base 1. The germline V gene gives CDR1 as MDHEN and CDR2 as SYDVKM. The V and J ends are trimmed by 6 bases and 8 bases, leaving 25 bases between them. Using the deep immunoSEQ assay, multiplex PCR amplified TCR CDR3 regions from genomic DNA. Extracted genomic DNA from each cell subset was spread evenly across all wells of several immunoSEQ 96-well plates, with each plate serving as a replicate. Each replicate PCR for sorted subsets received roughly 0.2 ug genomic DNA, equal to about 30,000 T cell genomes. Purified libraries were quantified with a Qubit 3.0 fluorometer, sized on a Bioanalyzer 2100, and re-quantified with the KAPA Library Quantification kit. Every immunoSEQ 96-well plate was sequenced on a separate single-read 150-cycle Illumina NextSeq 550 flow cell. The paper's data handling went like this. Because the immunoSEQ output included only junctional sequences and no quality scores, the filtering could not be the same as the filtering used for full-length reads. Sequences were annotated with PyIR, a Python wrapper for IgBLAST v1.9, and V/J genes and CDR3 were assigned using IMGT germline references. Reads were removed for weak V/J assignments (E-value above 1e-6), missing CDR3, stop codons, out-of-frame junctions, or ambiguous translated residues. V3J clonotypes were defined as sequences sharing an identical inferred V gene, J gene, and CDR3 amino acid sequence. Percentage overlap between repertoires was calculated by dividing the number of shared unique clonotypes by the size of the smaller repertoire. RTK rarefaction, the Chao1 estimator, and Recon v2.1 estimates of unobserved clonotypes were used to assess repertoire richness. OLGA was used to compute generation probabilities for all TCRbeta clonotypes that the gDNA method yielded from four donors. Not all clones reach the TCRdb copy of this immuneACCESS table, which keeps in-frame sequences only. Checked studies attribute under half of the gap to unresolved V genes and leave the rest unexplained. From that table come the V and J calls and clone size; the DNA was used to work out D and trimming. The sample contains 2 million to 3 million clones, under 95% of them found a single time. The ten largest make up 0.35% to 0.45% of the sample.

The donors were healthy, HIV-negative adults with no recently reported acute infections or vaccinations. Every donor was a Caucasian adult living in Nashville, Tennessee, USA. CD4+ T cells were enriched by magnetic negative selection, after which naive cells were positively selected on CD45RA and the negative fraction was taken as the memory subset. Blood was obtained by leukapheresis, after which PBMCs were separated by Ficoll-Histopaque density gradient centrifugation and cryopreserved in liquid nitrogen vapor phase. Analytical flow cytometry was used to check the purity and quantity of every magnetically sorted T cell population. Genomic DNA was isolated from each sorted fraction and quantified by UV absorbance on a Nanodrop 2000c.

The specimen sequenced was naive CD4+ T cells from PBMCs. The sample's cell subset or site, from its label and the paper: CD45RA+ positively selected. The chain links TRBV28 with TRBJ1-2; no D gene can be assigned with confidence. The clonotype comes from a man between 18 and 35 years old in good health. Some clones in this sample may be carry-over from other donors' samples. CDR3 loop: CASSRLARATTGGYTF. The DNA is TGTGCCAGCAGCCGACTTGCCCGGGCTACCACGGGGGGCTACACCTTC.